This entry lists 6 T cell receptor beta chains sequenced from one sample in a study of PD-L1 blockade in urothelial cancer. TCRdb keeps only in-frame clones here, not all; method: immunoSEQ multiplex PCR. The data show tens of thousands of clones, 84% seen once. Documented time point: pretreatment peripheral blood. Source: PBMCs, taken around atezolizumab (anti-PD-L1) treatment. These receptor sequences come from a man in his 60s with urothelial cancer.

The chain links TRBV19 to TRBJ2-3; 8 bases align to TRBD2. Trimming cost V 3 bases and J 2 bases; bases outside gene matches: 7. The CDR3 has 16 amino acids. The germline V gene has CDR1 LNHDA and CDR2 SQIVND (reference sequence). The chain's CDR3 is CASSMASGYSTDTQYF. The DNA of the CDR3 is TGTGCCAGTAGTATGGCTAGCGGGTATTCCACAGATACGCAGTATTTT.

The V gene is TRBV7-3, the J gene TRBJ2-5; TRBD2 matches at 11 bases. The length of the CDR3 is 15 residues. After removal of 5 bases from V and 5 bases from J, the junction contained 7 bases not matched to a gene. Germline V CDR1 and CDR2: SGHTA, FQGTGA. DNA for the CDR3: TGTGCCAGCAGCATGACTAGCGGGGAGGGTGAGACCCAGTACTTC. It is translated as CASSMTSGEGETQYF.

The genes are TRBV5-6 and TRBJ2-7, with a tentative D call TRBD2 (6 bases). Germline V gene sequence: CDR1 SGHDT, CDR2 YYEEEE. The CDR3 runs to 15 residues. Trimming shortened V by 5 bases and J by 7 bases, and 22 bases separated the two germline ends. CDR3 DNA: TGTGCCAGCAGTCTTGGAGGCGGGACGGTGAGGGAGCAGTACTTC. This gives the protein CASSLGGGTVREQYF.

The V and J genes are TRBV12-5 and TRBJ1-2; D unresolved. Germline CDR1 is LGHNT and CDR2 is FRNRAP. V was pared by 2 bases and J by 8 bases, with 18 bases between. The CDR3 runs to 15 residues. DNA for the CDR3: TGTGCTAGTGGTTTGTACCCGGGGAGGGATCGCGGCTACACCTTC. This sequence encodes CASGLYPGRDRGYTF. Variable domain in full (rest from reference TRBV12-5 and TRBJ1-2): DARVTQTPRHKVTEMGQEVTMRCQPILGHNTVFWYRQTMMQGLELLAYFRNRAPLDDSGMPKDRFSAEMPDATLATLKIQPSEPRDSAVYFCASGLYPGRDRGYTFGSGTRLTVV.

This clone showed up just once. The V call is TRBV7-3, the J call TRBJ2-2; 10 bases are shared with TRBD2. In germline, CDR1 is SGHTA, CDR2 FQGTGA. The V and J ends lost 1 base and 8 bases, in that order; junction bases with no gene match: 4. The CDR3 consists of 15 residues. Here the CDR3 reads CASSLRTSGMGELFF. In DNA form, the CDR3 reads TGTGCCAGCAGCTTAAGAACTAGCGGGATGGGGGAGCTGTTTTTT. Together with reference TRBV7-3 and TRBJ2-2, the CDR3 gives the full variable domain: GAGVSQTPSNKVTEKGKYVELRCDPISGHTALYWYRQSLGQGPEFLIYFQGTGAADDSGLPNDRFFAVRPEGSVSTLKIQRTERGDSAVYLCASSLRTSGMGELFFGEGSRLTVL.

This chain uses TRBV28 with TRBJ1-6; D uncertain. CDR1 is MDHEN and CDR2 is SYDVKM in the germline V gene. The CDR3 totals 13 residues. The V end lost 2 bases, the J end lost 7 bases, and 6 bases lay between the germline ends. Here the CDR3 DNA reads TGTGCCAGCAGTTTAGCGAGGAATTCACCCCTCCACTTT. Translation: CASSLARNSPLHF. Supplemented by reference TRBV28 and TRBJ1-6, the full variable domain reads DVKVTQSSRYLVKRTGEKVFLECVQDMDHENMFWYRQDPGLGLRLIYFSYDVKMKEKGDIPEGYSVSREKKERFSLILESASTNQTSMYLCASSLARNSPLHFGNGTRLTVT.